What follows is one TCR beta chain and its context. Its antigen is undetermined. The data were produced by immunoSEQ multiplex PCR, yet TCRdb's version contains in-frame clones alone and is incomplete. The sample yields 49,000 or so clones, roughly 85% seen once. Autoimmune disease history or systemic immunosuppression was exclusionary. Germline lookup yields CDR1 MNHEY and CDR2 SMNVEV (reference sequence). The length of the CDR3 is 15 residues. J was trimmed by 5 bases and V by 5 bases; bases with no gene match: 8. This specimen comes from a study of OX40 agonist ivuxolimab in advanced cancers. Turning to the study itself: Administration of intravenous ivuxolimab to patients occurred every 2 weeks at 0.01 to 10 mg/kg. Study-wide results and limits: CD8+ T cells (on average) carried more expanded clones than CD4+ T cells. Compared with others, partial responders at 0.1-3.0 mg/kg displayed clonal expansion among the lowest.

Source: CD4+ or CD8+ T cells sorted from blood, taken in a trial of the OX40 agonist ivuxolimab. The sequence derives from an adult with an advanced solid tumor such as melanoma, head and neck, liver or kidney cancer. This chain joins TRBV27 and TRBJ1-2, with 10 bases that match TRBD1. CDR3 region: CASSTRGQGTYGYTF. The CDR3 DNA reads as TGTGCCAGCAGTACGAGGGGACAGGGGACTTATGGCTACACCTTC.